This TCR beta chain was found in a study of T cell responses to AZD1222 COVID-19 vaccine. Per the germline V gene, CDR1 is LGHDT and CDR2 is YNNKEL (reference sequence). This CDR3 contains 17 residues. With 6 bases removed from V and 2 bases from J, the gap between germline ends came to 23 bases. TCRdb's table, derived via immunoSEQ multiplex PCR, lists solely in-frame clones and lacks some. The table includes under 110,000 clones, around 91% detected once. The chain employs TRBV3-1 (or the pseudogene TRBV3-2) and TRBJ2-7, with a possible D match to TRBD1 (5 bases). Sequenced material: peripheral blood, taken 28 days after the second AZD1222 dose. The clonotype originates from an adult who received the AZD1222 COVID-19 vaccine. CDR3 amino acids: CASSLFPRTRVPYEQYF. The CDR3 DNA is TGTGCCAGCAGTCTATTTCCCCGAACCAGGGTACCCTACGAGCAGTACTTC.